This T cell receptor beta chain was found in a study of cytomegalovirus exposure and HLA in healthy donors. Points on this clone: Antigen specificity is unknown.

CDR3 size: 18 residues. CDR1 is SGDLS and CDR2 is YYNGEE in the germline V gene. V shed 0 bases, J shed 0 bases, and the junction held 8 bases outside the gene matches. The PCR contained 60 Vbeta and 13 Jbeta primers. Clones were read by immunoSEQ multiplex PCR, and TCRdb kept only the in-frame ones, dropping some. The sample lists 150,000 to 200,000 clones, 79% occurring once. Broader study findings: Rare TCR sequences predominated, though certain public TCRs were found in many donors.

The chain recombines TRBV9 with TRBJ2-4; 8 bases are shared with TRBD2. The sequence was obtained from a woman aged 25 to 39 in good health and CMV-seropositive. What was sequenced was PBMCs. CDR3 bases: TGTGCCAGCAGCGTAGGGGTTAGCGGGGACCTAGCCAAAAACATTCAGTACTTC. As protein: CASSVGVSGDLAKNIQYF.